The present T cell receptor (beta chain) was sequenced within a study of blood T cell repertoires in COVID-19. Across the study: PBMCs, B-cell-depleted T cells, or T cells were the source of the cDNA or gDNA that made up the material.

This CDR3 comprises 15 residues. Looked up from germline, CDR1 is SQVTM and CDR2 is ANQGSEA. V gave up 5 bases and J gave up 7 bases; unmatched junction bases: 14. Produced via immunoSEQ multiplex PCR; TCRdb's table is partial and in-frame only. The sample lists approximately 67,000 clones; around 87% were seen once. The genes are TRBV29-1 and TRBJ1-1, with 9 bases matching TRBD1. The origin of this receptor is a man aged 45-65 years with active COVID-19. Sequenced input: peripheral blood. CDR3 nucleotides: TGCAGCGTTCGCAAAGGTCGACAGGGGGAGAATGAAGCTTTCTTT. The encoded protein is CSVRKGRQGENEAFF.